Following are 20 T cell receptor beta chains from one sample sequenced in a study of cytomegalovirus exposure and HLA in healthy donors. The PCR used 60 Vbeta and 13 Jbeta primers. The table came from immunoSEQ multiplex PCR; TCRdb's copy has only in-frame clones and leaves some out. Altogether tens of thousands of clones are present, about 79% being singletons, with the ten largest covering 7% to 7.5%. Sequences were obtained from PBMCs. The receptor source for this set is a woman aged 40 to 50 in good health and CMV-seronegative.

This chain joins TRBV27 and TRBJ2-7; 8 bases line up with TRBD1. Germline CDR1 is MNHEY and CDR2 is SMNVEV (reference sequence). The CDR3 loop spans 13 amino acids. Unmatched junction bases numbered 6, after V lost 5 bases and J lost 6 bases. CDR3 DNA: TGTGCCAGCAGTACGATCGACAGGGGCGAGCAGTACTTC. It translates to CASSTIDRGEQYF.

The rearrangement joins TRBV27 to TRBJ1-2, with 8 positions matching TRBD1. The trim removed 6 bases at V and 4 bases at J, leaving 4 bases unmatched. Germline-derived CDR1 and CDR2 are MNHEY and SMNVEV (reference sequence). This CDR3 comprises 13 residues. The CDR3 DNA reads TGTGCCAGCAGACCCCAGGGGGCCTATGGCTACACCTTC. Amino acid sequence: CASRPQGAYGYTF.

This clone has just a few counts. The chain carries TRBV7-9 and TRBJ1-4; D remains unclear. CDR1 and CDR2 from the germline V gene are SEHNR and FQNEAQ (reference sequence). V gave up 5 bases and J gave up 8 bases, with 9 bases separating them. The CDR3 totals 12 residues. CDR3 sequence: CASSLSGEKLFF. CDR3 bases: TGTGCCAGCAGCCTATCGGGGGAAAAACTGTTTTTT.

This clone was seen once. The genes are TRBV7-6 and TRBJ2-5, with D unresolved. Germline V gives CDR1 SGHVS, CDR2 FNYEAQ. The CDR3 consists of 12 residues. The V and J ends lost 4 bases and 5 bases respectively, with 8 bases between them. The DNA for the CDR3 is TGTGCCAGCAGCTCCGAGCCGGAGACCCAGTACTTC. Encoded protein: CASSSEPETQYF.

The genes are TRBV6-1 and TRBJ1-2; D perhaps matches TRBD1 (6 bases). Germline values: CDR1 MNHNS, CDR2 SASEGT. Trimming pared 2 bases from V and 7 bases from J, leaving 14 bases between. The length of the CDR3 is 14 residues. The CDR3 loop reads CASSELRGGVGYTF. CDR3 bases: TGTGCCAGCAGTGAATTGAGGGGGGGGGTTGGCTACACCTTC.

This sequence joins TRBV7-9 and TRBJ1-4; TRBD1 agrees at 9 bases. CDR3 length: 14 amino acids. From germline, CDR1 is SEHNR and CDR2 FQNEAQ (reference sequence). The junction had 0 bases not matched to a gene; V was cut back by 1 base and J by 6 bases. CDR3 DNA sequence: TGTGCCAGCAGCTTAGGGACAGGGGATGAAAAACTGTTTTTT. Translation: CASSLGTGDEKLFF.

The V gene is TRBV10-3, the J gene TRBJ2-3; D is unresolved. Trimming pared 6 bases from V and 5 bases from J, leaving 9 bases between. The CDR3 contains 12 residues. CDR1 is ENHRY and CDR2 is SYGVKD in the germline V gene. The CDR3 region has the DNA TGTGCCATCAGCGACATGGGAGATACGCAGTATTTT. This encodes CAISDMGDTQYF.

The chain recombines TRBV7-9 with TRBJ2-7; 7 bases agree with TRBD1. J gave up 3 bases and V 5 bases, and 7 bases lay outside the gene matches. Per germline, CDR1 SEHNR and CDR2 FQNEAQ (reference sequence). There are 14 residues in the CDR3. In DNA form, the CDR3 reads TGTGCCAGCAGCGTCCCGGGACAGAGCTACGAGCAGTACTTC. Protein product: CASSVPGQSYEQYF.

This clone appeared a single time. At the DNA level, this CDR3 is encoded by other sequences in the same sample as well. The chain is built from TRBV5-1 and TRBJ1-1; TRBD1 aligns across 10 bases. The J segment lost 4 bases and the V segment lost 4 bases, leaving 10 bases of the junction unmatched. The CDR3 is 16 amino acids. The germline V gene encodes CDR1 SGHRS and CDR2 YFSETQ. CDR3 DNA sequence: TGCGCCAGCAGCCCCCGGACAGGGGGGGGGAGCACTGAAGCTTTCTTT. It codes for CASSPRTGGGSTEAFF.

The sample holds one count of this clone. Other DNA sequences of this sample code for an identical CDR3. This chain uses TRBV5-1 with TRBJ1-3; D gene uncertain. CDR3 length: 13 residues. V was pared by 0 bases and J by 2 bases, with 3 bases between. The germline gives CDR1 SGHRS, CDR2 YFSETQ. CDR3: CASSLGAGNTIYF. For the CDR3, the DNA is TGCGCCAGCAGCTTGGGAGCTGGAAACACCATATATTTT.

The chain has TRBV28 and TRBJ1-4, with D perhaps matching TRBD1 (5 bases). The CDR3 is 15 residues long. From germline, CDR1 is MDHEN and CDR2 SYDVKM. V lost 4 bases to trimming and J lost 7 bases, with 16 bases between them. In DNA form, the CDR3 reads TGTGCCAGCAGTTCCCCAGGGCCCGGTGGTGAAAAACTGTTTTTT. Translation gives CASSSPGPGGEKLFF.

This chain links TRBV7-8 with TRBJ1-5, with D hard to call. The CDR3 is 17 residues long. V was pared by 1 base and J by 0 bases, with 13 bases between. Germline-derived CDR1 and CDR2 are SGHVS and FQNEAQ. This CDR3 is CASSLGVQVNSNQPQHF. CDR3 coding DNA: TGTGCCAGCAGCTTAGGGGTTCAGGTTAATAGCAATCAGCCCCAGCATTTT.

The rearrangement joins TRBV25-1 to TRBJ2-3; 10 nucleotides line up with TRBD1. From germline, CDR1 is MGHDK and CDR2 SYGVNS. Unmatched junction bases numbered 1, after V lost 4 bases and J lost 3 bases. The CDR3 loop spans 14 amino acids. CDR3 in amino acids: CASSGQGATDTQYF. The DNA for the CDR3 is TGTGCCAGCAGTGGACAGGGGGCAACAGATACGCAGTATTTT.

This chain uses TRBV30 with TRBJ2-7; 12 nucleotides agree with TRBD1. Germline values: CDR1 GTSNPN, CDR2 SVGIG (reference sequence). After removal of 5 bases from V and 4 bases from J, the junction contained 9 bases not matched to a gene. The CDR3 is made up of 15 amino acids. The DNA of the CDR3 is TGTGCCTGGCAAAGGGGGACAGGGGGCCATTACGAGCAGTACTTC. Translated: CAWQRGTGGHYEQYF.

The chain combines TRBV28 with TRBJ1-1; TRBD1 might be the D (5 bases). The CDR3 totals 13 residues. V lost 8 bases and J 1 base, leaving 11 bases between the germline ends. In germline, CDR1 is MDHEN, CDR2 SYDVKM. As DNA, the CDR3 is TGTGCCAGCGGAATCAGGGCGAACACTGAAGCTTTCTTT. Its protein is CASGIRANTEAFF.

The chain employs TRBV10-3 and TRBJ2-7; 14 bases map to TRBD2. Germline lookup yields CDR1 ENHRY and CDR2 SYGVKD. The CDR3 spans 14 residues. After removal of 8 bases from V and 6 bases from J, the junction contained 6 bases not matched to a gene. The CDR3 DNA reads TGTGCCATCGGGACTAGCGGGAGTGGTCTCGAGCAGTACTTC. It yields the protein CAIGTSGSGLEQYF.

DNA of the CDR3: TGCGCCAGCAGTTCCGCGGCAGGGGAAAAACTGTTTTTT. Protein product: CASSSAAGEKLFF. The chain links TRBV10-1 to TRBJ1-4, with D possibly TRBD1 on 5 matching bases. Per germline, CDR1 WNHNN and CDR2 SYGVQD (reference sequence). There are 13 residues in the CDR3. V was cut by 5 bases and J by 8 bases, with 12 bases left in between.

The J gene is TRBJ2-1, the V gene TRBV29-1; 10 bases agree with TRBD1. With 6 bases clipped from V and 6 bases from J, the junction kept 11 bases outside the gene matches. CDR3 length equals 15 residues. CDR1 and CDR2 from the germline V gene are SQVTM and ANQGSEA. Here the CDR3 DNA reads TGCAGCGTACCCAACCCCGGGACAGGGGTCAATGAGCAGTTCTTC. As protein: CSVPNPGTGVNEQFF.

The chain couples TRBV7-9 to TRBJ2-4; 9 nucleotides line up with TRBD1. CDR1 and CDR2 from the germline V gene are SEHNR and FQNEAQ (reference sequence). V lost 5 bases, J lost 0 bases, and 5 bases stayed unmatched. This CDR3 region has 16 residues. The CDR3: CASSPGQGLAKNIQYF. The DNA for the CDR3 is TGTGCCAGCAGCCCGGGACAGGGATTAGCCAAAAACATTCAGTACTTC.

The sample holds a few counts of this clone. This sequence joins TRBV2 and TRBJ2-4, with 7 bases matching TRBD1. The length of the CDR3 is 14 residues. The germline V gene has CDR1 SNHLY and CDR2 FYNNEI. The V gene end was trimmed by 9 bases and the J gene end by 5 bases; junction bases not matched to a gene: 10. This CDR3 reads CARSRRQGENIQYF. The DNA of the CDR3 is TGTGCCAGGAGCAGAAGACAGGGAGAAAACATTCAGTACTTC.